What follows are 2 T cell receptor beta chains derived from one specimen sequenced in a study of monozygotic twins with inflammatory bowel disease. TCRdb re-analyzed the 5' RACE reads; it lists each CDR3 protein once, without DNA. The sample's table shows about 380,000 distinct CDR3 sequences. Sequencing input: blood. The receptors here all came from a human donor with ulcerative colitis or Crohn's disease, or a healthy co-twin of an affected twin (not recorded which).

The chain joins TRBV12-3 or TRBV12-4 to TRBJ2-3. The CDR3 sequence is 13 residues long. The CDR3 spells CASSLRLANTQYF.

V is TRBV7-3 and J is TRBJ2-2; checking the TCRdb D call of TRBD2 is not possible without DNA. The CDR3 contains 12 residues. Germline loops: CDR1 SGHTA, CDR2 FQGTGA. The CDR3 spells CASGLGTGELFF. The full variable domain, completed using reference TRBV7-3 and TRBJ2-2, is GAGVSQTPSNKVTEKGKYVELRCDPISGHTALYWYRQSLGQGPEFLIYFQGTGAADDSGLPNDRFFAVRPEGSVSTLKIQRTERGDSAVYLCASGLGTGELFFGEGSRLTVL.